The 25 T cell receptor beta chains below all came from one sample that was sequenced in a study of brain metastases from non-small cell lung cancer. Profiling relied on immunoSEQ multiplex PCR, and the TCRdb table lists in-frame clones only, not all of them. In the table there are some 4,200 clones, around 87% of which are singletons. The sequenced sample consisted of primary lung tumor tissue. The origin of the receptors is a donor at least 40 years old with non-small cell lung cancer.

V and J are TRBV15 and TRBJ1-4, with D unclear. V gave up 3 bases and J gave up 7 bases, with 15 bases separating them. The germline V gene has CDR1 LNHNV and CDR2 YYDKDF (reference sequence). The CDR3 has 15 residues. The CDR3 nucleotides are TGTGCCACCAGCAGCAAGAAGGACTTAGTTGAAAAACTGTTTTTT. This sequence encodes CATSSKKDLVEKLFF.

This chain links TRBV7-9 with TRBJ1-5; D is perhaps TRBD1 (5 bases). The CDR3 runs 15 residues. CDR1 is SEHNR and CDR2 is FQNEAQ in the germline V gene (reference sequence). V was shortened by 5 bases and J by 2 bases, with 13 bases between the two germline ends. This chain's CDR3 is CASSPGWVGNQPQHF. CDR3 coding DNA: TGTGCCAGCAGCCCAGGGTGGGTGGGCAATCAGCCCCAGCATTTT. The variable domain in full, completed from reference TRBV7-9 and TRBJ1-5, reads DTGVSQNPRHKITKRGQNVTFRCDPISEHNRLYWYRQTLGQGPEFLTYFQNEAQLEKSRLLSDRFSAERPKGSFSTLEIQRTEQGDSAMYLCASSPGWVGNQPQHFGDGTRLSIL.

The chain is built from TRBV24-1 and TRBJ2-1, with TRBD1 matching 8 bases. The trim removed 9 bases at V and 5 bases at J, leaving 14 bases unmatched. The CDR3 runs to 16 residues. Germline CDR1 and CDR2: KGHDR and SFDVKD. CDR3 in amino acids: CATQMGGQEADNEQFF. The DNA of the CDR3 is TGTGCCACCCAGATGGGGGGACAGGAGGCCGACAATGAGCAGTTCTTC.

Concerning this clone: Germline and junction disagree at one end, which may indicate a read error. J is TRBJ2-7 and V is TRBV6-5, with TRBD2 as a possible D gene (6 bases). Germline V gene lookup returns CDR1 MNHEY and CDR2 SVGAGI. The CDR3 is made up of 14 amino acids. CDR3 sequence: CASEDGSSTYKQYF. CDR3 nucleotides: TGTGCCAGCGAAGACGGGAGTAGCACCTACAAGCAGTACTTC.

This sequence joins TRBV7-6 and TRBJ2-5; tentatively, D is TRBD2 (5 bases). This CDR3 spans 16 amino acids. Per germline, CDR1 SGHVS and CDR2 FNYEAQ. V dropped 1 base and J dropped 0 bases, with 12 bases sitting between them. This chain's CDR3 is CASSLGTGSNQETQYF. DNA for the CDR3: TGTGCCAGCAGCTTAGGAACGGGGTCGAACCAAGAGACCCAGTACTTC.

This clone was observed once. The chain carries TRBV6-5 and TRBJ1-6, with D possibly TRBD1 on 6 matching bases. The CDR3 is 14 amino acids. Between the trimmed V and J ends, which lost 5 bases and 6 bases, there was a span of 11 bases. Germline V lookup: CDR1 MNHEY, CDR2 SVGAGI. The DNA of the CDR3 is TGTGCCAGCAGTCTACAGGGAGCTAATTCACCCCTCCACTTT. Amino acids: CASSLQGANSPLHF.

V gene TRBV6-5 combines with J gene TRBJ1-1, with D unclear. Germline values: CDR1 MNHEY, CDR2 SVGAGI. Trimming removed 10 bases from V and 0 bases from J, with 9 bases in between. The CDR3 is 12 residues long. The CDR3 here is CAIEKVNTEAFF. For the CDR3, the DNA is TGTGCCATCGAGAAGGTGAACACTGAAGCTTTCTTT.

The chain recombines TRBV6-5 with TRBJ1-5; D not certain. The CDR3 sequence is 13 residues long. Germline V CDR1 and CDR2: MNHEY, SVGAGI. The ends were cut back, 7 bases at V and 0 bases at J, with 7 bases in the middle. CDR3 nucleotide sequence: TGTGCCAGCACTTATAATAGCAATCAGCCCCAGCATTTT. Protein sequence: CASTYNSNQPQHF.

This chain links TRBV27 with TRBJ1-2; D gene ambiguous. The CDR3 consists of 11 residues. Deletions cut 4 bases from V and 2 bases from J, with 2 bases between. Germline CDR1 and CDR2: MNHEY and SMNVEV (reference sequence). CDR3: CASSYNYGYTF. DNA for the CDR3: TGTGCCAGCAGTTACAACTATGGCTACACCTTC.

V and J are TRBV30 and TRBJ1-1, with a possible D match to TRBD1 (5 bases). Trimming took 0 bases from V and 2 from J, leaving 10 bases between them. This CDR3 region has 14 residues. CDR1 and CDR2 (germline): GTSNPN, SVGIG (reference sequence). CDR3 residues: CAWSVTRANTEAFF. CDR3 sequence (DNA): TGTGCCTGGAGTGTAACCAGGGCCAACACTGAAGCTTTCTTT.

In this sample, this clone turned up once. V is TRBV6-5 and J is TRBJ2-5, with D tentatively TRBD1 or TRBD2 (5 bases each). V dropped 5 bases and J dropped 5 bases, with 18 bases sitting between them. The CDR3 consists of 15 residues. CDR1 is MNHEY and CDR2 is SVGAGI in the germline V gene. CDR3 sequence reads: CASSQTQGAGETQYF. The CDR3 coding sequence is TGTGCCAGCAGTCAAACCCAGGGAGCAGGGGAGACCCAGTACTTC.

The gene calls are TRBV5-1 and TRBJ2-3; 10 bases are a match to TRBD2. CDR1 and CDR2 (germline): SGHRS, YFSETQ. Losses at the gene ends were 0 bases for V and 0 bases for J; bases not matched to a gene: 4. This CDR3 contains 17 residues. The CDR3 loop is CASSLAVAGGSTDTQYF. CDR3 DNA: TGCGCCAGCAGCTTGGCGGTAGCGGGGGGAAGCACAGATACGCAGTATTTT.

This chain connects TRBV2 to TRBJ2-3; perhaps TRBD2 as D (6 bases). The V end was cut by 4 bases, the J end by 0 bases, with 11 bases between. This CDR3 contains 15 residues. CDR1 is SNHLY and CDR2 is FYNNEI in the germline V gene. The CDR3 loop is CASSAGGASTDTQYF. Here the CDR3 DNA reads TGTGCCAGCAGTGCCGGGGGAGCTAGCACAGATACGCAGTATTTT.

The rearrangement uses TRBV18 and TRBJ1-6, with 7 positions matching TRBD1. The CDR3 length is 15 residues. With 5 bases clipped from V and 9 bases from J, the junction kept 10 bases outside the gene matches. Germline V gives CDR1 KGHSH, CDR2 LQKENI. CDR3: CASSEDRVAGSPLHF. The DNA of the CDR3 is TGTGCCAGCTCAGAAGACAGGGTCGCAGGTTCACCCCTCCACTTT.

The J gene is TRBJ2-2, the V gene TRBV19, with 7 positions matching TRBD2. Germline V CDR1 and CDR2: LNHDA, SQIVND (reference sequence). V lost 5 bases to trimming and J lost 4 bases; unmatched junction nucleotides: 16. There are 18 residues in the CDR3. In DNA form, the CDR3 reads TGTGCCAGTAGTCGGCGGGGGTCGAGGGCAGGGTCCACCGGGGAGCTGTTTTTT. Translation gives CASSRRGSRAGSTGELFF.

The V call is TRBV28, the J call TRBJ1-2; D uncertain. This CDR3 is built from 14 residues. V lost 3 bases and J lost 3, with 11 bases in between. CDR1 and CDR2 from the germline V gene are MDHEN and SYDVKM. CDR3 DNA: TGTGCCAGCAGTTTCTCGGGCCAATACTATGGCTACACCTTC. It translates to CASSFSGQYYGYTF.

V is TRBV6-4 and J is TRBJ2-1; no reliable D call. Germline V lookup: CDR1 MRHNA, CDR2 SNTAGT. The CDR3 has 15 residues. V was shortened by 3 bases and J by 0 bases, with 9 bases between the two germline ends. In DNA form, the CDR3 reads TGTGCCAGCAGTGAACGGCTGAGCTCCTACAATGAGCAGTTCTTC. Translating it yields CASSERLSSYNEQFF.

Notes on this clone: The identical CDR3 is also encoded by other nucleotide sequences in the sample. The rearrangement links TRBV21-1 to TRBJ2-7; whether TRBD2, the table's D call, matches the DNA was not checked. TRBV21-1 is designated a pseudogene. The CDR3 has 13 residues. CDR3 coding DNA: TGTGCCAGTCTGGCGGGACGTCCCTACGAGCAGTACTTC. Protein product: CASLAGRPYEQYF.

V and J are TRBV7-9 and TRBJ2-1, with 11 bases lining up with TRBD2. The CDR3 sequence is 15 residues long. In germline, CDR1 is SEHNR, CDR2 FQNEAQ (reference sequence). The trim removed 1 base at V and 5 bases at J, leaving 1 base unmatched. DNA for the CDR3: TGTGCCAGCAGCTTAGAACTAGCGGGGGACAATGAGCAGTTCTTC. It is translated as CASSLELAGDNEQFF.

The chain is built from TRBV6-2 or TRBV6-3 and TRBJ2-7; 11 bases match TRBD2. V dropped 2 bases and J dropped 3; count of bases not matched to a gene: 15. Germline lookup yields CDR1 MNHEY and CDR2 SVGEGT. The CDR3 loop spans 19 amino acids. CDR3 sequence (DNA): TGTGCCAGCAGTTACCGCCGATTAGCGGGAGGGCCGGTTATCTACGAGCAGTACTTC. As protein: CASSYRRLAGGPVIYEQYF.

The V and J genes are TRBV18 and TRBJ1-1; D remains unclear. V dropped 6 bases and J dropped 0 bases, with 11 bases sitting between them. The CDR3 is 14 amino acids. From germline, CDR1 is KGHSH and CDR2 LQKENI. The CDR3 loop is CASSFGQMNTEAFF. CDR3 DNA: TGTGCCAGCTCTTTCGGGCAAATGAACACTGAAGCTTTCTTT.

The chain is built from TRBV7-2 and TRBJ1-2; D might be TRBD1 (6 bases). V was clipped by 2 bases and J by 6 bases, with 10 bases between them. The CDR3 spans 13 residues. The germline V gene encodes CDR1 SGHTA and CDR2 FQGNSA. The CDR3 region is CASSLPQGDGYTF. CDR3 bases: TGTGCCAGCAGCTTACCACAGGGAGATGGCTACACCTTC.

This rearrangement joins TRBV4-1 to TRBJ1-2, with D unclear. The CDR3 sequence is 15 residues long. V lost 4 bases and J 8 bases, leaving 20 bases between the germline ends. Germline V gives CDR1 MGHRA, CDR2 YSYEKL. CDR3 amino acids: CASSPNPGPPEGYTF. The CDR3 bases are TGCGCCAGCAGCCCTAACCCGGGCCCGCCGGAGGGCTACACCTTC.

This clone has a handful of counts. The V call is TRBV10-3, the J call TRBJ2-1, with D possibly being TRBD1 (5 bases). Looked up from germline, CDR1 is ENHRY and CDR2 is SYGVKD. The CDR3 runs to 15 residues. V was pared by 0 bases and J by 6 bases, with 12 bases between. CDR3 DNA sequence: TGTGCCATCAGTGAGTCCCCGACAGTCCCCAATGAGCAGTTCTTC. As protein: CAISESPTVPNEQFF.

In this sample, this clone turned up once. The rearrangement uses TRBV6-4 and TRBJ2-1; D may be TRBD2 (5 bases). Germline V gene lookup returns CDR1 MRHNA and CDR2 SNTAGT. V was shortened by 2 bases and J by 9 bases, with 11 bases between the two germline ends. The CDR3 is 13 amino acids. In DNA form, the CDR3 reads TGTGCCAGCAGTGACACCGACTATGCTGAGCAGTTCTTC. Translating gives CASSDTDYAEQFF.